This TCR beta chain is from a study of T cell repertoires in cytomegalovirus infection. TCRdb reanalysed the reads using MiXCR and keeps one entry per CDR3 protein. The data show 650,000 to 850,000 distinct CDR3 sequences, just under 30% seen once. To note about this clonotype: The antigen remains undetermined.

This CDR3 has 18 residues. Trimming removed 3 bases from V and 0 bases from J, with 20 bases in between. From germline, CDR1 is LGHNA and CDR2 YSLEER. The genes are TRBV4-3 and TRBJ1-2; D uncertain. This specimen consisted of cultured CD8+ T cells from PBMCs, obtained from culture after CMV antigen stimulation. This TCR derives from a human donor in good health (CMV status not recorded). Some clones in this sample may be carry-over from other donors' samples. The CDR3 loop reads CASSHLGGQSGPNYGYTF. The CDR3 region has the DNA TGCGCCAGCAGCCATTTGGGAGGGCAGTCTGGGCCTAACTATGGCTACACCTTC.